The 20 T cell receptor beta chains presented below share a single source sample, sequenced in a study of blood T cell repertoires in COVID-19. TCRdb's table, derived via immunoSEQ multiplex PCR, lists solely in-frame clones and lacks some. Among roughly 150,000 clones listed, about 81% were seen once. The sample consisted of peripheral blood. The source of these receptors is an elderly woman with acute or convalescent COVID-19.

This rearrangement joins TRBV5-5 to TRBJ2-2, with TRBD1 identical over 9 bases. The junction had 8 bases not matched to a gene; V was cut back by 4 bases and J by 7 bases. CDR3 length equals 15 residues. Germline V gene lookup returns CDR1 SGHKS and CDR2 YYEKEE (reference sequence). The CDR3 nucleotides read TGTGCCAGCAGCACGGAGGGGACAGGGTACGGGGAGCTGTTTTTT. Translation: CASSTEGTGYGELFF.

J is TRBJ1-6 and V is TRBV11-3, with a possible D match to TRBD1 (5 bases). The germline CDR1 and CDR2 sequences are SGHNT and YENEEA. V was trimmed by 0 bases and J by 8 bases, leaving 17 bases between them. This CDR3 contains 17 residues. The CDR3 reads CASSLDTWGENDSPLHF. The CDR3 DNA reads TGTGCCAGCAGCTTAGATACTTGGGGGGAAAATGATTCACCCCTCCACTTT. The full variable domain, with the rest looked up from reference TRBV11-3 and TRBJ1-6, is EAGVVQSPRYKIIEKKQPVAFWCNPISGHNTLYWYLQNLGQGPELLIRYENEEAVDDSQLPKDRFSAERLKGVDSTLKIQPAELGDSAVYLCASSLDTWGENDSPLHFGNGTRLTVT.

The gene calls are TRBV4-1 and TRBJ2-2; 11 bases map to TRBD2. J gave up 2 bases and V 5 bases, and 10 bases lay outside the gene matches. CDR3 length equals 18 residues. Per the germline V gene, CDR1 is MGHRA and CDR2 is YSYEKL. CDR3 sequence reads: CASSVPSGRLLNTGELFF. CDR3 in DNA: TGCGCCAGCAGCGTCCCTAGCGGGAGGCTTCTTAACACCGGGGAGCTGTTTTTT.

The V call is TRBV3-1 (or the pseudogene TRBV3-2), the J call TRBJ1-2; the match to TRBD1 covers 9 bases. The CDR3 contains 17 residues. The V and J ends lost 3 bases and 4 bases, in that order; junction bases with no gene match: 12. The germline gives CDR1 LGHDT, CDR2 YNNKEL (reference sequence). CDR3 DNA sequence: TGTGCCAGCAGCCATGCCAATTGGGGACAGGGAGGCTATGGCTACACCTTC. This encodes CASSHANWGQGGYGYTF.

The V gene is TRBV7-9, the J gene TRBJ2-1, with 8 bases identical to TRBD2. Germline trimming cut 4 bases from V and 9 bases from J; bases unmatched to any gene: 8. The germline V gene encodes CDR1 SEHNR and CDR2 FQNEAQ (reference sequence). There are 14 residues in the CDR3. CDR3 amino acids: CASSSYGGASEQFF. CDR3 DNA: TGTGCCAGCAGCTCTTACGGGGGGGCTAGTGAGCAGTTCTTC. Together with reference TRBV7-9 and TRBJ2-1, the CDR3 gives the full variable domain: DTGVSQNPRHKITKRGQNVTFRCDPISEHNRLYWYRQTLGQGPEFLTYFQNEAQLEKSRLLSDRFSAERPKGSFSTLEIQRTEQGDSAMYLCASSSYGGASEQFFGPGTRLTVL.

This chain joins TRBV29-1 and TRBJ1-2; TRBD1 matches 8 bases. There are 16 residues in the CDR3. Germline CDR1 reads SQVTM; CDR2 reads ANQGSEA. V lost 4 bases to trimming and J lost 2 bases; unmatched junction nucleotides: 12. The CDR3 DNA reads TGCAGCGTTGGGCTCGGCAGGGGGCCCCGGAACTATGGCTACACCTTC. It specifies CSVGLGRGPRNYGYTF.

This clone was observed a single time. As DNA, the CDR3 is TGTGCCAGCAGTGAAATCATAGCAGGGTGGGATGTAGGAGCCAAAAACATTCAGTACTTC. This sequence encodes CASSEIIAGWDVGAKNIQYF. The V call is TRBV2, the J call TRBJ2-4, with a possible D match to TRBD1 (5 bases). CDR1 is SNHLY, CDR2 FYNNEI, per germline. The length of the CDR3 is 20 residues. Trimming took off 2 bases at V and 0 bases at J, with 23 bases between the two ends.

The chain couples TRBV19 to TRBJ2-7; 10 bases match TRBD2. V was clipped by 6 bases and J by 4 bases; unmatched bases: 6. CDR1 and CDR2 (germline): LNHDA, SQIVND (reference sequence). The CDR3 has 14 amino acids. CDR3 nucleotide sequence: TGTGCCAGTAGCCCTAGCGGGAGTTTATACGAGCAGTACTTC. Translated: CASSPSGSLYEQYF.

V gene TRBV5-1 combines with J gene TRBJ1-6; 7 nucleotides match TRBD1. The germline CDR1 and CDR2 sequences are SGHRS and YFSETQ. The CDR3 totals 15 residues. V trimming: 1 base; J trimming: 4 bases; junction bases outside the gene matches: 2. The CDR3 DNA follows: TGCGCCAGCAGCTTGATGGGACAGTATAATTCACCCCTCCACTTT. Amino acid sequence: CASSLMGQYNSPLHF.

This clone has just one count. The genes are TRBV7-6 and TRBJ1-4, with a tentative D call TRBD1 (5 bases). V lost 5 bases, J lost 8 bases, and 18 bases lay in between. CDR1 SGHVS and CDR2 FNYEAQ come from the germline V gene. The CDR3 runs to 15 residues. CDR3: CASSPFQGFREKLFF. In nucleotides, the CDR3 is TGTGCCAGCAGCCCCTTTCAGGGCTTTAGGGAAAAACTGTTTTTT.

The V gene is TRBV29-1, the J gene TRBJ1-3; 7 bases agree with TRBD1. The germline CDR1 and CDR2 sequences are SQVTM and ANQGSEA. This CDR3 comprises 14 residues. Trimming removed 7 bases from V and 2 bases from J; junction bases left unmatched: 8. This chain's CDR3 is CSAVPGTAGNTIYF. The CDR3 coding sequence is TGCAGCGCAGTACCCGGGACAGCTGGAAACACCATATATTTT.

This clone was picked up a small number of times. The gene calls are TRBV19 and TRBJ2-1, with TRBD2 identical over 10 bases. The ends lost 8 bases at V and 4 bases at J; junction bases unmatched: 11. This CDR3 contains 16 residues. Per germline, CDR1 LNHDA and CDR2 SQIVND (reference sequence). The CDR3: CASASMWTSGYNEQFF. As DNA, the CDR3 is TGTGCCAGTGCAAGTATGTGGACTAGCGGTTACAATGAGCAGTTCTTC.

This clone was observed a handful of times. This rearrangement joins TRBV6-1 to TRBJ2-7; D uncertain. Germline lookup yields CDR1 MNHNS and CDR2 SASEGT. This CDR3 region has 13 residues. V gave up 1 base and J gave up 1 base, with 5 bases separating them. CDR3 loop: CASSEGSSYEQYF. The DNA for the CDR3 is TGTGCCAGCAGTGAAGGCAGTTCCTACGAGCAGTACTTC.

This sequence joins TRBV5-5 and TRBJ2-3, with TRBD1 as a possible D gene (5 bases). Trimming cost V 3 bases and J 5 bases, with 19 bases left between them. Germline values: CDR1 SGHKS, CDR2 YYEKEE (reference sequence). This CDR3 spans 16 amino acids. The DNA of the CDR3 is TGTGCCAGCAGCTATTCAGGGTGGGATAGTAGAGATACGCAGTATTTT. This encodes CASSYSGWDSRDTQYF.

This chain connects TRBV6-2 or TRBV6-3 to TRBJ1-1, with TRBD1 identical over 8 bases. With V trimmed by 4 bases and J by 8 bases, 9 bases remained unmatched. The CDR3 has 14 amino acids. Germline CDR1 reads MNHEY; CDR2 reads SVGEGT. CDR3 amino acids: CASSSFGQGGEAFF. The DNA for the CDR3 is TGTGCCAGCAGTTCGTTTGGACAGGGAGGAGAAGCTTTCTTT.

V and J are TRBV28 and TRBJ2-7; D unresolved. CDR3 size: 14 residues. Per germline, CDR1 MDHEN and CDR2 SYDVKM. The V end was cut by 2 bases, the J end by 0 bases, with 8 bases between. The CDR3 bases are TGTGCCAGCAGTTTAGGGCAGACCTCCTACGAGCAGTACTTC. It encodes CASSLGQTSYEQYF.

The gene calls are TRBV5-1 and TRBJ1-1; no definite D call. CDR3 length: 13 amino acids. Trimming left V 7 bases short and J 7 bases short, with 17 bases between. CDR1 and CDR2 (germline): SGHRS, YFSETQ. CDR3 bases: TGCGCCAGCCGCAGTTCTGTTGAGGGTGAAGCTTTCTTT. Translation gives CASRSSVEGEAFF.

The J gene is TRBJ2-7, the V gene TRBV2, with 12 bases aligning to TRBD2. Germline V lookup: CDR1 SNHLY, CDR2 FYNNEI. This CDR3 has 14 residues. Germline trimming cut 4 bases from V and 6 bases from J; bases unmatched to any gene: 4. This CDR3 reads CASSGLAGVVEQYF. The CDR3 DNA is TGTGCCAGCAGTGGACTAGCGGGAGTGGTCGAGCAGTACTTC.

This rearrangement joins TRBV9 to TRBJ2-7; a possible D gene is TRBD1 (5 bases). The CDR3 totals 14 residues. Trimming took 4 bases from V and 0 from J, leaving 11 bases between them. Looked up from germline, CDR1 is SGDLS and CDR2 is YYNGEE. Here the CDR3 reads CASSPWGGSYEQYF. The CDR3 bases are TGTGCCAGCAGCCCGTGGGGCGGCTCCTACGAGCAGTACTTC.

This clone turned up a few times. The DNA for the CDR3 is TGTGCCAGCAGTTTATCGGCGGACTCTGGAAACACCATATATTTT. This translates into CASSLSADSGNTIYF. The rearrangement links TRBV27 to TRBJ1-3; D is unclear. Germline V gene lookup returns CDR1 MNHEY and CDR2 SMNVEV (reference sequence). The CDR3 spans 15 residues. V shed 0 bases and J shed 0 bases, with 6 bases lying between them.